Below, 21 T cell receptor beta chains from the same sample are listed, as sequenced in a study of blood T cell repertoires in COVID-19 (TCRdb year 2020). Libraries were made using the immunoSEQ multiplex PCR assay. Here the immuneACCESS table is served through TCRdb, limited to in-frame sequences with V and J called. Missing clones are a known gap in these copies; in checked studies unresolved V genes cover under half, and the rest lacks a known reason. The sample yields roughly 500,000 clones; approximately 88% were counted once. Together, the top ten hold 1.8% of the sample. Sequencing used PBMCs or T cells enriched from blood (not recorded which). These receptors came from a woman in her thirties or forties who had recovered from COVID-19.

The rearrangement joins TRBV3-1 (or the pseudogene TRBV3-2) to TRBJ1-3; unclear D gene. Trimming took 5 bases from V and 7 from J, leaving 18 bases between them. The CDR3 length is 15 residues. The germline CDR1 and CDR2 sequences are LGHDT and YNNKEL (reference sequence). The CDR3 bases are TGTGCCAGCAGCTACACCCGGACCGGAGGTAACACCATATATTTT. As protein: CASSYTRTGGNTIYF.

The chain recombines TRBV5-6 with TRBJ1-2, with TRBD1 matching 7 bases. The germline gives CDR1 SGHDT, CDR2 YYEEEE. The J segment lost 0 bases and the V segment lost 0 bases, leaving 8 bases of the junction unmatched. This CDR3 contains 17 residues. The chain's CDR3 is CASSLGGGLLSNYGYTF. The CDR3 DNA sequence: TGTGCCAGCAGCTTGGGAGGGGGCCTGCTTTCTAACTATGGCTACACCTTC.

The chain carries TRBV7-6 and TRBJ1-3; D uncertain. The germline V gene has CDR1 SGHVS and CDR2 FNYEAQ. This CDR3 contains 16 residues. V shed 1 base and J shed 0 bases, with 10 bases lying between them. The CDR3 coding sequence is TGTGCCAGCAGCTTAGGAAGCGGGTTCTCTGGAAACACCATATATTTT. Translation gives CASSLGSGFSGNTIYF.

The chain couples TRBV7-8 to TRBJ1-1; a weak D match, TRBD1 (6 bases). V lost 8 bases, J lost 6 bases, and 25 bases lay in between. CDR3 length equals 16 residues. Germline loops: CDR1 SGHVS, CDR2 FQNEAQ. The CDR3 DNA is TGTGCCAGCGGGTTTTACAGGGAGTACGGTAACGCTGAAGCTTTCTTT. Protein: CASGFYREYGNAEAFF.

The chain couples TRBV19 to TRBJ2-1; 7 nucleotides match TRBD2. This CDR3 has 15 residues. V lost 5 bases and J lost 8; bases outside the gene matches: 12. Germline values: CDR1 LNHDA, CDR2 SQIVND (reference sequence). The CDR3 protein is CASSAWGEREYEQFF. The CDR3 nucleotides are TGTGCCAGTAGTGCCTGGGGGGAGCGGGAATATGAGCAGTTCTTC.

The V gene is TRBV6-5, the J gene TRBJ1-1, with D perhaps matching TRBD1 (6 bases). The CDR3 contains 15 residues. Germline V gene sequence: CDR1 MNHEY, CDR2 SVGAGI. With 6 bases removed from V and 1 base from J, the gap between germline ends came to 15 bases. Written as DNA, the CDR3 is TGTGCCAGCAGCTCACCGGGACATCCGAACACTGAAGCTTTCTTT. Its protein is CASSSPGHPNTEAFF.

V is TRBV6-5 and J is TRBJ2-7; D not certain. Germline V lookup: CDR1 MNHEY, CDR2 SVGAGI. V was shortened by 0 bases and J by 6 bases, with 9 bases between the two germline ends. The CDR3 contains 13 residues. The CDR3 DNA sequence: TGTGCCAGCAGTTACTCTGCCAGACTCGAGCAGTACTTC. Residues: CASSYSARLEQYF.

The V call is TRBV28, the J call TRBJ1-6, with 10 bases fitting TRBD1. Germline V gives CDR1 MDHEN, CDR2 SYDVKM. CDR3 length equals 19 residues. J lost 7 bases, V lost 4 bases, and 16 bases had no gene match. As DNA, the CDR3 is TGTGCCAGCAGTTCCACGGGAGGGGACAGGGGCCTGGGGAATTCACCCCTCCACTTT. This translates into CASSSTGGDRGLGNSPLHF.

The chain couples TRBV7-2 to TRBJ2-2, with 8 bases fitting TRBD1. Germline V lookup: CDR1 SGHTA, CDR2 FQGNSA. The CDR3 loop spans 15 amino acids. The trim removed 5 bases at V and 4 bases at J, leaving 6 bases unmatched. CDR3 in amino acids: CASSKDRVPTGELFF. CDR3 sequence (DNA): TGTGCCAGCAGCAAGGACAGGGTCCCCACCGGGGAGCTGTTTTTT. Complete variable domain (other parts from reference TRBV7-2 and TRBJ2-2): GAGVSQSPSNKVTEKGKDVELRCDPISGHTALYWYRQSLGQGLEFLIYFQGNSAPDKSGLPSDRFSAERTGGSVSTLTIQRTQQEDSAVYLCASSKDRVPTGELFFGEGSRLTVL.

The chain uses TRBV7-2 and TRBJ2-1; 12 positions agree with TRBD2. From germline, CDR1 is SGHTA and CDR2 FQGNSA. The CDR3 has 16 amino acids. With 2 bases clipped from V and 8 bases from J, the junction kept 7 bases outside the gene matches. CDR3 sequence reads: CASSLRGGTSGHEQFF. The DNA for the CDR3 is TGTGCCAGCAGCTTAAGGGGGGGGACTAGCGGGCATGAGCAGTTCTTC.

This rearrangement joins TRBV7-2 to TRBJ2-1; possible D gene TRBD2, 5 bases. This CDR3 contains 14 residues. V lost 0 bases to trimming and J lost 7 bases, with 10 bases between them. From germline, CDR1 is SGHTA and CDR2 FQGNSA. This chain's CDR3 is CASSLAKLANEQFF. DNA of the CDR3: TGTGCCAGCAGCTTAGCAAAATTAGCGAATGAGCAGTTCTTC.

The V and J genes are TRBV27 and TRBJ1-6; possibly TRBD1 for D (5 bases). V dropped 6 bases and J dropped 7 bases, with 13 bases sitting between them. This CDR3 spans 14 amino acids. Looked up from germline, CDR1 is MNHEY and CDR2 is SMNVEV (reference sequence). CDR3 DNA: TGTGCCAGCAGGTTCCCGGAGGGGAATTCACCCCTCCACTTT. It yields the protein CASRFPEGNSPLHF.

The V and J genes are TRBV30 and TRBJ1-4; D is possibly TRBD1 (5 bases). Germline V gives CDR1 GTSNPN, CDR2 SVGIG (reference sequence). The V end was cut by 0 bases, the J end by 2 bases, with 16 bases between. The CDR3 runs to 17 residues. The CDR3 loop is CAWSVGRWGLTNEKLFF. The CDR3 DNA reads TGTGCCTGGAGTGTAGGAAGGTGGGGACTGACTAATGAAAAACTGTTTTTT.

CDR3: CATSDLHSGMRSYEQYF. CDR3 sequence (DNA): TGTGCCACCAGTGATTTGCATTCGGGAATGAGATCCTACGAGCAGTACTTC. The J gene is TRBJ2-7, the V gene TRBV24-1; weak D call: TRBD2 (5 bases). The CDR3 sequence is 17 residues long. Germline CDR1 KGHDR, CDR2 SFDVKD. Between the trimmed V and J ends, which lost 0 bases and 1 base, there was a span of 15 bases.

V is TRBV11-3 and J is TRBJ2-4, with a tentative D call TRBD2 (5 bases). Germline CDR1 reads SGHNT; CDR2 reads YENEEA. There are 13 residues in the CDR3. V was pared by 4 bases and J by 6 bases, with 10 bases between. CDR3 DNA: TGTGCCAGCAGCTCAAGCGGTTCAAACATTCAGTACTTC. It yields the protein CASSSSGSNIQYF.

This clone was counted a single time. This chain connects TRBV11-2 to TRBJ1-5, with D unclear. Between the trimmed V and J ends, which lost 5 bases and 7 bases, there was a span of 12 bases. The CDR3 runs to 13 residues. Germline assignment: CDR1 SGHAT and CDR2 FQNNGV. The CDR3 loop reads CASSHEGRQPQHF. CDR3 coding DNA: TGTGCCAGCAGCCATGAGGGTCGACAGCCCCAGCATTTT.

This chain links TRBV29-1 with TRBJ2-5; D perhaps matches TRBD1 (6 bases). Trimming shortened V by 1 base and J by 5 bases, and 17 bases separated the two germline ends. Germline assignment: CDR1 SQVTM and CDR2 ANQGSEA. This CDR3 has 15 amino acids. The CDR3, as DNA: TGCAGCGTTGAAGTATTAGGTCAGGGGCCGGAGACCCAGTACTTC. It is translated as CSVEVLGQGPETQYF. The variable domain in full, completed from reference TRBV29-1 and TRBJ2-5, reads SAVISQKPSRDICQRGTSLTIQCQVDSQVTMMFWYRQQPGQSLTLIATANQGSEATYESGFVIDKFPISRPNLTFSTLTVSNMSPEDSSIYLCSVEVLGQGPETQYFGPGTRLLVL.

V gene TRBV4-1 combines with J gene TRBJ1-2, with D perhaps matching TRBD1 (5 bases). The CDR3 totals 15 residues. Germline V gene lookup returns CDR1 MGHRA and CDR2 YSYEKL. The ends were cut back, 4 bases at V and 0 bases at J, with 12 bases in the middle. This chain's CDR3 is CASSPNTGSNYGYTF. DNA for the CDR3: TGCGCCAGCAGCCCGAACACAGGATCTAACTATGGCTACACCTTC.

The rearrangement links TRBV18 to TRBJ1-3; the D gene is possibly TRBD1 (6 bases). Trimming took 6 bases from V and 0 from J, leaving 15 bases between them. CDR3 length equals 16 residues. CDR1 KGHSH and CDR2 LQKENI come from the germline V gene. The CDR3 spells CASSIRQADSGNTIYF. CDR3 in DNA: TGTGCCAGCTCCATCCGACAGGCTGACTCTGGAAACACCATATATTTT.

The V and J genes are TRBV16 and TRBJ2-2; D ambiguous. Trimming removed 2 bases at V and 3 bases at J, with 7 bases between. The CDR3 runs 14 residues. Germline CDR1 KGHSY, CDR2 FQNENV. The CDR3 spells CASSQGTDTGELFF. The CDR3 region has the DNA TGTGCCAGCAGCCAAGGTACGGACACCGGGGAGCTGTTTTTT.

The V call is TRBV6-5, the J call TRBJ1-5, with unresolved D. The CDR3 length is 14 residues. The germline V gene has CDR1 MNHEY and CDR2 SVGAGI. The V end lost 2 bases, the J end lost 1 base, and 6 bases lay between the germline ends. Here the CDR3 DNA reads TGTGCCAGCAGTTACCGGGTGAGCAATCAGCCCCAGCATTTT. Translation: CASSYRVSNQPQHF.